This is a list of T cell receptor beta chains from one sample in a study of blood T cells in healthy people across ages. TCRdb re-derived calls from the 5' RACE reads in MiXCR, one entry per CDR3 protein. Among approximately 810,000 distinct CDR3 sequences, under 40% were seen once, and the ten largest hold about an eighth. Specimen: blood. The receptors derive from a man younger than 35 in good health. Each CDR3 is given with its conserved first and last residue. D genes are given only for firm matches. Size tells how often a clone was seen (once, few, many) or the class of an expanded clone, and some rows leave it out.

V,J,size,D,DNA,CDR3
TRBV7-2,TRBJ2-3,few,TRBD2,TGTGCCAGCAGCTTAGGGGTAGCGGGGACCTCAGATACGCAGTATTTT,CASSLGVAGTSDTQYF
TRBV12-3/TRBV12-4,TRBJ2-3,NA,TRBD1,TGTGCCAGCAGTTTAAGGGACAGGGTGGGAGATACGCAGTATTTT,CASSLRDRVGDTQYF
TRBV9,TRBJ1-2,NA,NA,TGTGCCAGCAGCGTAGTAAAACGCTATGGCTACACCTTC,CASSVVKRYGYTF
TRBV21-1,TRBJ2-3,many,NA,TGTGCCAGCAGCAAAGCGCAACTAGCGGTCAACACAGATACGCAGTATTTT,CASSKAQLAVNTDTQYF
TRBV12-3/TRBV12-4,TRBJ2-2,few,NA,TGTGCCTCCTCACAAAAGGCCGGGGCCGGGGAGCTGTTTTTT,CASSQKAGAGELFF
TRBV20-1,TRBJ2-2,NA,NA,TGCAGTGCTAGGGGTACCGGGGAGCTGTTTTTT,CSARGTGELFF
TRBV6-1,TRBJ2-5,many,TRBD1,TGTGCCAGCAGCCCCGGGACAGGGTCGAAGACCCAGTACTTC,CASSPGTGSKTQYF
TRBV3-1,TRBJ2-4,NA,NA,TGTGCCAGCCAGGCTAGATTCTTCGAGATCCAGTACTTC,CASQARFFEIQYF
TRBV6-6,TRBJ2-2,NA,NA,TGTGCCAGCAGTTACTGGGTTTCGGCCGGGGAGCTGTTTTTT,CASSYWVSAGELFF
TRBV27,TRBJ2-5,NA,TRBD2,TGTGCCAGCAGTTTAGTAGCGGGGAATCAAGAGACCCAGTACTTC,CASSLVAGNQETQYF
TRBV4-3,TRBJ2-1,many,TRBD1,TGCGCCAGCAGCCGCCACCAGTCCGGGACAGCTTACAATGAGCAGTTCTTC,CASSRHQSGTAYNEQFF
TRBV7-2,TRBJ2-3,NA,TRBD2,TGTGCCAGCAGCCGGGGGCGGGGGGGCACTGGCACAGATACGCAGTATTTT,CASSRGRGGTGTDTQYF
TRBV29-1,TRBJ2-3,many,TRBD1,TGCAGCGCACGACAGGGCCCAGATACGCAGTATTTT,CSARQGPDTQYF
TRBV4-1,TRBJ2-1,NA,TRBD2,TGCGCCAGCAGCCAAGAAGGACTAGCGGGGGGGTACTCCTACAATGAGCAGTTCTTC,CASSQEGLAGGYSYNEQFF
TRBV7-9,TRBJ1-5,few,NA,TGTGCCAGCAGCTTAGGGGGGGGTCGCCCCCAGCATTTT,CASSLGGGRPQHF
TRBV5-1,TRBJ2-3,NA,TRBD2,TGCGCCAGCAGCTTTATAGCGGGGATCACAGATACGCGGTATTTT,CASSFIAGITDTRYF
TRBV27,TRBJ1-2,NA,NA,TGTGCCAGCAGTTTTTCGGCAGTAGCTAACTATGGCTACACCTTC,CASSFSAVANYGYTF
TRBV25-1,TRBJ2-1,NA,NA,TGTGCCAGCAGTGAATGGCAGGGGGGGGCAAATGCGCAGTTCTTC,CASSEWQGGANAQFF
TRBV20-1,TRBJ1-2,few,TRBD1,TGCAGTGCACCGGGACAGGGGTGGCGGGGCTACACCTTC,CSAPGQGWRGYTF
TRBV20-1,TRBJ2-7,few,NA,TGCAGTGTAAACGGACGGTACAATGAGCAGTACTTC,CSVNGRYNEQYF
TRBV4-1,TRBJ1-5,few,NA,TGCGCCAGCAGCCAAGGAATCTCCGACCCAGTGGCAAAGCCCCAGCATTTT,CASSQGISDPVAKPQHF
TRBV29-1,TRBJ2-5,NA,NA,TGCAGCGTCCAACAAAGAATGCAAGAGACCCAGTACTTC,CSVQQRMQETQYF
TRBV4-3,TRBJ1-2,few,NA,TGCGCCAGCAGCCAAGATAACAGCTCCCCTAACTATGGCTACACCTTC,CASSQDNSSPNYGYTF
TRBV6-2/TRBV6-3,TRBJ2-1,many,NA,TGTGCCAGCAAAGGCGAGACTTTTTACAATGAGCAGTTCTTC,CASKGETFYNEQFF
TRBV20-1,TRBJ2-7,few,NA,TGCAGTGCTAGAGATCACCCGGACCTCTACGAGCAGTACTTC,CSARDHPDLYEQYF
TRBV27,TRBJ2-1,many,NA,TGTGCCAGCAGTTTTGGGGGCGAGCAGTTCTTC,CASSFGGEQFF
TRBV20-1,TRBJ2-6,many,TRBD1,TGCAGTGCTCGCGGACAGGTCCGCTCTGGGGCCAACGTCCTGACTTTC,CSARGQVRSGANVLTF
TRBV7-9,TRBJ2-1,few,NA,TGTGCCAGCAGCTTAGATGCCGGCTACAATGAGCAGTTCTTC,CASSLDAGYNEQFF
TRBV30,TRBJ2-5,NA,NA,TGTGCCTGGAGTGTAAGCCTTCAAGAGACCCAGTACTTC,CAWSVSLQETQYF
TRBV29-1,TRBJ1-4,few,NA,TGCAGCGTTGGGACAGATAATGAAAAACTGTTTTTT,CSVGTDNEKLFF
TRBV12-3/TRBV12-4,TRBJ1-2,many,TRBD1,TGTGCCAGCAGACACAGGGGATATGGCTACACCTTC,CASRHRGYGYTF
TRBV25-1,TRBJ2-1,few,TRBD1,TGTGCCAGCAGTGAATTAGAGGGGGCATCCTACAATGAGCAGTTCTTC,CASSELEGASYNEQFF
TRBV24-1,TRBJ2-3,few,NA,TGTGCCACCAGTGACCCCCTGGGGGGTGGCACAGATACGCAGTATTTT,CATSDPLGGGTDTQYF
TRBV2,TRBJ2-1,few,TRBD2,TGTGCCAGCACCCCGAGGTCCGGGACTAGCGGATACAATGAGCAGTTCTTC,CASTPRSGTSGYNEQFF
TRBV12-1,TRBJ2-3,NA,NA,TGTGCCAGCAGCTCAATCCGGGGGCAGTTAGGCACAGATACGCAGTATTTT,CASSSIRGQLGTDTQYF
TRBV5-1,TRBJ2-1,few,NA,TGCGCCAGCAGGGGACTGTTGAGCTCCTACAATGAGCAGTTCTTC,CASRGLLSSYNEQFF
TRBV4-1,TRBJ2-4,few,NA,TGCGCCAGCAGCCACGGTCGGGGGTACGATGGCATTCAGTACTTC,CASSHGRGYDGIQYF
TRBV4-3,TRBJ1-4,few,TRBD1,TGCGCCAGCAGCCAAGACCACCGACAGGGCGATGAAAAACTGTTTTTT,CASSQDHRQGDEKLFF
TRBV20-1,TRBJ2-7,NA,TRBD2,TGCAGTGCTAGTGAGGGACTAGCTCGCGAGCAGTACTTC,CSASEGLAREQYF
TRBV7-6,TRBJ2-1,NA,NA,TGTGCCAGCAGCTTACCGCAGAGGCAAGAGACCCAGTTCTTC,CASSLPQRQETQFF
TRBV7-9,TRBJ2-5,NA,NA,TGTGCCAGCAGCCCGACTACGCAAGGGCCCCAGTACTTC,CASSPTTQGPQYF
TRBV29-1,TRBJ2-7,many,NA,TGCAGCGCCCTGGACTGGACCGCCTACGAGCAGTACTTC,CSALDWTAYEQYF
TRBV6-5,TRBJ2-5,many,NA,TGTGCCAGCAGTTACAATATCGGGGAGACCCAGTACTTC,CASSYNIGETQYF
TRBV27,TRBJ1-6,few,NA,TGTGCCAGCAGTTTATCGAGGGAGGGCTCACCCCTCCACTTT,CASSLSREGSPLHF
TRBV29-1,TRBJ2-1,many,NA,TGCAGCGTTTCCATTCATGAGCAGTTCTTC,CSVSIHEQFF
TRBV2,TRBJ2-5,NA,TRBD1,TGTGCCAGCAGTGAAGTCAGAGAAGGGGGCAAGACCCAGTACTTC,CASSEVREGGKTQYF
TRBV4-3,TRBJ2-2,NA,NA,TGCGCCAGCAGCCAAGAAGGGGACACCGGGGAGCTGTTTTTT,CASSQEGDTGELFF
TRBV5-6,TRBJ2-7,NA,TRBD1,TGTGCCAGCAGCAGGGCCGGGACAGGGGCCTACGAGCAGTACTTC,CASSRAGTGAYEQYF
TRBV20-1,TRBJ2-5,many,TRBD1,TGCAGTGCTAGAGGGGACAGGGACCAAGAGACCCAGTACTTC,CSARGDRDQETQYF
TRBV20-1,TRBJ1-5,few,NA,TGCAGTGCTCTAGGTGGCAATCAGCCCCAGCATTTT,CSALGGNQPQHF
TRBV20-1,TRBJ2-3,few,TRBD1,TGCAGTGCTAGAACAGGGGCGACAGATACGCAGTATTTT,CSARTGATDTQYF
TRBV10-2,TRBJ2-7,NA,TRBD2,TGCGCCAGCAGTGCAGGCGGGGGGACGAGGAATGAGCAGTACTTC,CASSAGGGTRNEQYF
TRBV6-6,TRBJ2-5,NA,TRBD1,TGTGCCAGCAGTTTCGGAATGACAGGGTCCTACAATGAGCAGTACTTC,CASSFGMTGSYNEQYF
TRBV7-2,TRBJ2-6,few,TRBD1,TGTGCCAGCAGCCCGTGGGTGCGACAGGGAAGAACTGGGGCCAACGTCCTGACTTTC,CASSPWVRQGRTGANVLTF
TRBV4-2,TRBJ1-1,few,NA,TGTGCCAGCAGCCAAGCGGGGGGAGGCACTGAAGCTTTCTTT,CASSQAGGGTEAFF
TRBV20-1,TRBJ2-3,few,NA,TGCAGTGCTAGGCCGTATGGGACCCTTGGGGATACGCAGTATTTT,CSARPYGTLGDTQYF
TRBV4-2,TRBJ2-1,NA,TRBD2,TGTGCCAGCAGCCAAGAGAGAGCGGGGGCTGAGCAGTTCTTC,CASSQERAGAEQFF
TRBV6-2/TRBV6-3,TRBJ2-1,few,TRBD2,TGTGCCAGCACGGCTAGCGGGGCGCACTGGGAGTTCTTC,CASTASGAHWEFF
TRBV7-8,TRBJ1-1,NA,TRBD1,TGTGCCAGCAGCTCCGGGACAGGGAACACTGAAGCTTTCTTT,CASSSGTGNTEAFF
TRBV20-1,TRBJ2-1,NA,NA,TGCAGTGCTGGTCCCTACCGAAACTCCTACAATGAGCAGTTCTTC,CSAGPYRNSYNEQFF